This TCR beta chain was captured in a study of cytomegalovirus exposure and HLA in healthy donors. The V and J ends lost 6 bases and 2 bases respectively, with 20 bases between them. Germline lookup yields CDR1 SNHLY and CDR2 FYNNEI. The CDR3 length is 16 residues. Points from the study as a whole: In a later analysis, TCR beta V- and J-gene trimming showed a link to a missense DCLRE1C variant. A list of around 160 TCR beta chains associated with cytomegalovirus was given. Available immune exposure information was restricted to CMV serostatus only. In a later analysis, at a false discovery rate of 0.05, roughly 16,000 TCR beta sequences matched HLA alleles.

PCR amplification relied on 60 Vbeta primers (plus 13 Jbeta primers). Assay: immunoSEQ multiplex PCR; the TCRdb copy retains only in-frame clones and omits some. Of about 160,000 clones in the sample, around 85% were seen once. Comment on this clone: Its antigen is unidentified.

This chain connects TRBV2 to TRBJ2-7; D possibly corresponds to TRBD1 (6 bases). This clonotype was obtained from a man aged 40-55 years in good health and CMV-seronegative. The source material was PBMCs. The CDR3 is CASRQGEVIGPYEQYF. The CDR3 nucleotides are TGTGCCAGCAGACAGGGAGAGGTAATCGGGCCCTACGAGCAGTACTTC. Together with reference TRBV2 and TRBJ2-7, the CDR3 gives the full variable domain: EPEVTQTPSHQVTQMGQEVILRCVPISNHLYFYWYRQILGQKVEFLVSFYNNEISEKSEIFDDQFSVERPDGSNFTLKIRSTKLEDSAMYFCASRQGEVIGPYEQYFGPGTRLTVT.